This record concerns one T cell receptor beta chain sequence. Antigen: not known. The germline gives CDR1 SGHTA, CDR2 FQGNSA. The CDR3 is made up of 16 amino acids. V lost 1 base to trimming and J lost 2 bases; unmatched junction nucleotides: 4. The data belong to a study of cytomegalovirus exposure and HLA in healthy donors. Study results and limitations: In vitro assays verified that three CMV-associated chains recognized CMV antigens specifically. A link between a missense DCLRE1C variant and TCR beta V- and J-gene trimming emerged from a later analysis. Analysis was performed later, and it showed HLA-associated TCR beta chains to be more clonally expanded than equally common others.

60 Vbeta and 13 Jbeta primers were used in PCR. The table came from immunoSEQ multiplex PCR; TCRdb's copy has only in-frame clones and leaves some out. The sample lists around 180,000 clones; over 70% were seen once. The sequencing sample was made of PBMCs. The V and J genes are TRBV7-2 and TRBJ2-3; 9 nucleotides line up with TRBD2. The source of this sequence is a woman younger than 30 in good health and CMV-seropositive. CDR3 in DNA: TGTGCCAGCAGCTTAGTGGCGGGGGGGTACACAGATACGCAGTATTTT. Its translation is CASSLVAGGYTDTQYF.